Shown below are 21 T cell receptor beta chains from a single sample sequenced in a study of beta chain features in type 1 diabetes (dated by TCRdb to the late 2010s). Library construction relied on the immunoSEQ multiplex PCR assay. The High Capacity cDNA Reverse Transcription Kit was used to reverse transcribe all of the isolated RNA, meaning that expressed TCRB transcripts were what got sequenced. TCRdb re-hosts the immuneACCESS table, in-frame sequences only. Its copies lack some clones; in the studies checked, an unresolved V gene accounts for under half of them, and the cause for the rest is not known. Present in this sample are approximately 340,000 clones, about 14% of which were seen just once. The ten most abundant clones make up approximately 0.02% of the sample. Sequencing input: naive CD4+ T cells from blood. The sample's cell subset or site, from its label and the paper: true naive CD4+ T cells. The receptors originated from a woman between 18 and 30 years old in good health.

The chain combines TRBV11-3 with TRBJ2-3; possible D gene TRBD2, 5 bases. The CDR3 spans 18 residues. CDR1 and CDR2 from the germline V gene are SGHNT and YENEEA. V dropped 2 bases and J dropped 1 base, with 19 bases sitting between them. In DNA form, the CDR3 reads TGTGCCAGCAGCTTAACGGTCCGACTTGGAGGAGGCACAGATACGCAGTATTTT. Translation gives CASSLTVRLGGGTDTQYF. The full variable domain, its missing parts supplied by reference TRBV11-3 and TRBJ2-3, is EAGVVQSPRYKIIEKKQPVAFWCNPISGHNTLYWYLQNLGQGPELLIRYENEEAVDDSQLPKDRFSAERLKGVDSTLKIQPAELGDSAVYLCASSLTVRLGGGTDTQYFGPGTRLTVL.

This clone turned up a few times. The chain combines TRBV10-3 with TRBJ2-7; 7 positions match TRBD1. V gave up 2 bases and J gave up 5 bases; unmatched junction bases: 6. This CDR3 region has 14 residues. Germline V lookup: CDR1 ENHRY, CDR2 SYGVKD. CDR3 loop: CAISEGQGEHEQYF. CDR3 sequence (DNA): TGTGCCATCAGTGAGGGGCAGGGGGAACACGAGCAGTACTTC.

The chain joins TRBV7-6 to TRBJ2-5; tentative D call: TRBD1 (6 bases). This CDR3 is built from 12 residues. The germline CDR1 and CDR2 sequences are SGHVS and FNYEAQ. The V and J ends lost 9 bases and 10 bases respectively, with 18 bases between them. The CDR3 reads CASAARGEVQYF. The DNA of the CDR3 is TGTGCCAGTGCAGCCAGGGGCGAGGTCCAGTACTTC.

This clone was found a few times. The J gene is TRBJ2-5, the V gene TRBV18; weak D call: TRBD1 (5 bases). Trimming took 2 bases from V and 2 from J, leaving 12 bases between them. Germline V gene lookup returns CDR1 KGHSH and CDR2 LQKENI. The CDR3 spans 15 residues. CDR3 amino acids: CASSPEQGRQETQYF. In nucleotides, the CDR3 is TGTGCCAGCTCACCAGAGCAGGGTCGGCAAGAGACCCAGTACTTC.

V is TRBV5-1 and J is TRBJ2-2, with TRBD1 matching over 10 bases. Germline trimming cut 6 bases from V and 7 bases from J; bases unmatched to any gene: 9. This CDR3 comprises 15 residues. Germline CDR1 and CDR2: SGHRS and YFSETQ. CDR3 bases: TGCGCCAGCAACCGGGACAGGGGAGGTGACGGGGAGCTGTTTTTT. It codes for CASNRDRGGDGELFF.

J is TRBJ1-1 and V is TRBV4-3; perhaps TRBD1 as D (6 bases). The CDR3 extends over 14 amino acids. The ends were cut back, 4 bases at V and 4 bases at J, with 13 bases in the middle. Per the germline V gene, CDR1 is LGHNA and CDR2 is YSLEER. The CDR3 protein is CASSPRGGGTEAFF. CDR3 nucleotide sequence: TGCGCCAGCAGCCCCCGGGGGGGCGGCACTGAAGCTTTCTTT.

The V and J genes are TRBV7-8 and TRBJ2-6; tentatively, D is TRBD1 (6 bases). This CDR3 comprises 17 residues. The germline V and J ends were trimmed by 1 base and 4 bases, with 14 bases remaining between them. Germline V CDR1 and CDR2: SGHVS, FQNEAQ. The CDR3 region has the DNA TGTGCCAGCAGCTTAGTTGGGGACACGTCCGGGGCCAACGTCCTGACTTTC. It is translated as CASSLVGDTSGANVLTF.

CDR3 DNA sequence: TGTGCCAGCAGCTTAGGACAGAGCAATCAGCCCCAGCATTTT. It is translated as CASSLGQSNQPQHF. This chain joins TRBV13 and TRBJ1-5; D is unclear. Germline lookup yields CDR1 PRHDT and CDR2 FYEKMQ (reference sequence). The CDR3 runs 14 residues. Trimming cost V 0 bases and J 1 base, with 4 bases left between them.

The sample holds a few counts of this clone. The CDR3 loop is CATSRVSRTGIYEQYF. The CDR3 DNA follows: TGTGCCACCAGCAGAGTCTCGCGGACAGGGATCTACGAGCAGTACTTC. The chain uses TRBV15 and TRBJ2-7; the match to TRBD1 covers 8 bases. The junction had 8 bases not matched to a gene; V was cut back by 1 base and J by 3 bases. There are 16 residues in the CDR3. Germline CDR1 and CDR2: LNHNV and YYDKDF (reference sequence). The complete variable domain, with remaining parts taken from reference TRBV15 and TRBJ2-7, reads DAMVIQNPRYQVTQFGKPVTLSCSQTLNHNVMYWYQQKSSQAPKLLFHYYDKDFNNEADTPDNFQSRRPNTSFCFLDIRSPGLGDTAMYLCATSRVSRTGIYEQYFGPGTRLTVT.

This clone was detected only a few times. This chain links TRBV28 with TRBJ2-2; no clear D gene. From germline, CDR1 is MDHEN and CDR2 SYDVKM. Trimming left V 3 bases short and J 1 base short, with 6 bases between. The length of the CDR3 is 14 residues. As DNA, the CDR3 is TGTGCCAGCAGTTTGTGGCAGAACACCGGGGAGCTGTTTTTT. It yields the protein CASSLWQNTGELFF.

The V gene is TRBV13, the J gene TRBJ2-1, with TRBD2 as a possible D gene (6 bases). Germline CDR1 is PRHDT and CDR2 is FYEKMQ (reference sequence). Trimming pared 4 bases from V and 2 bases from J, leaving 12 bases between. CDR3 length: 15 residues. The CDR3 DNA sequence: TGTGCCAGCAGCTCAAGCCCGGGGGCCTACAATGAGCAGTTCTTC. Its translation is CASSSSPGAYNEQFF.

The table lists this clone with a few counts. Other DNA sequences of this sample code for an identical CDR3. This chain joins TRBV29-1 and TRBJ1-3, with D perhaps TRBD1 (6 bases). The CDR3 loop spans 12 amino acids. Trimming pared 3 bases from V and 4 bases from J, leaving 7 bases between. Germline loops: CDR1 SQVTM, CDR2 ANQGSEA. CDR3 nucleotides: TGCAGCGTTGACGGACAGGGAAACACCATATATTTT. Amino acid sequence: CSVDGQGNTIYF.

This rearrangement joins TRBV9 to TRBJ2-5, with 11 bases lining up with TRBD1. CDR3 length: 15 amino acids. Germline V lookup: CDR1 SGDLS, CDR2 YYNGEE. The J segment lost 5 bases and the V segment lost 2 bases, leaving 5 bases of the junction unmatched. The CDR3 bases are TGTGCCAGCAGCGTGGACAGGGGGCCTTGGGAGACCCAGTACTTC. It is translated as CASSVDRGPWETQYF. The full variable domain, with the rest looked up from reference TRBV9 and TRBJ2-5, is DSGVTQTPKHLITATGQRVTLRCSPRSGDLSVYWYQQSLDQGLQFLIQYYNGEERAKGNILERFSAQQFPDLHSELNLSSLELGDSALYFCASSVDRGPWETQYFGPGTRLLVL.

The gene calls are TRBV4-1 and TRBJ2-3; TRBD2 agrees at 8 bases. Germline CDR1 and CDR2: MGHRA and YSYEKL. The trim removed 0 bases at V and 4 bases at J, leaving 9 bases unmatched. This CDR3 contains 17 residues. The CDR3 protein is CASSQDMATSDPDTQYF. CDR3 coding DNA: TGCGCCAGCAGCCAAGATATGGCGACTAGCGACCCAGATACGCAGTATTTT.

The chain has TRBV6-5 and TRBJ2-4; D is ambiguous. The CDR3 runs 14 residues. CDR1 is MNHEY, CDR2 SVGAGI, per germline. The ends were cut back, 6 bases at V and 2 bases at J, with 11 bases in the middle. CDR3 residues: CASSPRPTKNIQYF. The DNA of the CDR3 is TGTGCCAGCAGCCCCAGGCCAACCAAAAACATTCAGTACTTC.

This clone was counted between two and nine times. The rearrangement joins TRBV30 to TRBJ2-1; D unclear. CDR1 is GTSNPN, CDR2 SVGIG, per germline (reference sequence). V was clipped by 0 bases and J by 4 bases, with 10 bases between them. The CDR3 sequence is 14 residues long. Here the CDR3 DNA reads TGTGCCTGGAGTGTAATAAGACATTACAATGAGCAGTTCTTC. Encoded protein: CAWSVIRHYNEQFF.

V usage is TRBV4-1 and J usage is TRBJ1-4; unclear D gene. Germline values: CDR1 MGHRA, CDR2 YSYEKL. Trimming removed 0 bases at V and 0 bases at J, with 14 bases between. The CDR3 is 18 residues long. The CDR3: CASSQESVSRPTNEKLFF. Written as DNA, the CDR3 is TGCGCCAGCAGCCAAGAAAGCGTCTCTAGACCAACTAATGAAAAACTGTTTTTT.

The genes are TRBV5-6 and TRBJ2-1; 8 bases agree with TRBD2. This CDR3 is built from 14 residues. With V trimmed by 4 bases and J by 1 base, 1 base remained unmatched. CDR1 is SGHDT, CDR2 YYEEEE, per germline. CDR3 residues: CASSVAGSYNEQFF. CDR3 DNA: TGTGCCAGCAGCGTAGCGGGGTCCTACAATGAGCAGTTCTTC.

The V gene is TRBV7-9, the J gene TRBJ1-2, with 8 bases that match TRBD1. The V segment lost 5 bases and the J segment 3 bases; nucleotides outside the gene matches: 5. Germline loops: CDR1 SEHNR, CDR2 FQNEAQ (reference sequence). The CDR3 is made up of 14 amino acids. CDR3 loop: CASSPPGGHYGYTF. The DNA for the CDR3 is TGTGCCAGCAGCCCCCCAGGGGGCCACTATGGCTACACCTTC.

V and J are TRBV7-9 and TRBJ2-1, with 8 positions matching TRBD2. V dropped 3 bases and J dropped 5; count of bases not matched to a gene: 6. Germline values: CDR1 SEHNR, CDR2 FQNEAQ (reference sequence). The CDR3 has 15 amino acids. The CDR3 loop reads CASSLKAGGDNEQFF. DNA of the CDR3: TGTGCCAGCAGCTTGAAGGCGGGAGGAGACAATGAGCAGTTCTTC.

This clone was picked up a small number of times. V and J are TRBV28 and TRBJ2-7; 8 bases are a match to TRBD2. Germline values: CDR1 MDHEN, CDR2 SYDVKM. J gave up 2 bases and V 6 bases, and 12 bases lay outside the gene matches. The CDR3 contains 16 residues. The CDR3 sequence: CASSSGGREAAYEQYF. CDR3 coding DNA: TGTGCCAGCAGCTCCGGGGGGCGGGAGGCCGCCTACGAGCAGTACTTC. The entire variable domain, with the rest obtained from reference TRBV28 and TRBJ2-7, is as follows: DVKVTQSSRYLVKRTGEKVFLECVQDMDHENMFWYRQDPGLGLRLIYFSYDVKMKEKGDIPEGYSVSREKKERFSLILESASTNQTSMYLCASSSGGREAAYEQYFGPGTRLTVT.